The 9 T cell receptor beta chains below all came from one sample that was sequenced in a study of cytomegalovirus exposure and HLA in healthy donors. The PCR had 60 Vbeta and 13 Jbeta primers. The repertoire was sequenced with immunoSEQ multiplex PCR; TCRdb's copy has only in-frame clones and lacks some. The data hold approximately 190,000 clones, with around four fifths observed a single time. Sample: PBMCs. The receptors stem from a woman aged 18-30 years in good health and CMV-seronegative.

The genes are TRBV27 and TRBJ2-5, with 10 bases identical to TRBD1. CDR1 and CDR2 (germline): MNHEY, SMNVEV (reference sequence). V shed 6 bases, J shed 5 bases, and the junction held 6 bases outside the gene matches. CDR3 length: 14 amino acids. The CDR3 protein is CASRLRDRGETQYF. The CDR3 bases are TGTGCCAGCAGACTCAGGGACAGGGGTGAGACCCAGTACTTC.

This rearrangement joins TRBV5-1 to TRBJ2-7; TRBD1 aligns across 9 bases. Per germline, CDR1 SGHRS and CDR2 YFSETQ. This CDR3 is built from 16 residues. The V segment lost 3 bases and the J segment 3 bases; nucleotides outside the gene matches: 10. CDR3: CASSSEPPGQGYEQYF. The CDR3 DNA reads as TGCGCCAGCAGCTCGGAACCCCCGGGACAGGGCTACGAGCAGTACTTC.

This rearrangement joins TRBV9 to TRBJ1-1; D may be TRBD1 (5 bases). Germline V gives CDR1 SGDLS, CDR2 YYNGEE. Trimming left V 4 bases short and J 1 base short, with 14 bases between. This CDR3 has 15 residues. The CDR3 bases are TGTGCCAGCAGCCCCCAGGGCGTTCGGAACACTGAAGCTTTCTTT. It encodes CASSPQGVRNTEAFF.

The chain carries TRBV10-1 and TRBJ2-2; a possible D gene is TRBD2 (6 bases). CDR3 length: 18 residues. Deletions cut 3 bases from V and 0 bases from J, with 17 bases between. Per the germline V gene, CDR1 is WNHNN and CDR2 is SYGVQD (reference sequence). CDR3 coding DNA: TGCGCCAGCAGTGATCAAAAACAGCGGGCCGCGAACACCGGGGAGCTGTTTTTT. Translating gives CASSDQKQRAANTGELFF.

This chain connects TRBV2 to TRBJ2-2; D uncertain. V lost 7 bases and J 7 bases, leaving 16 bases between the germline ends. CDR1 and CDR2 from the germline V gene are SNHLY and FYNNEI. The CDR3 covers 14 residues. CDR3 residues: CASIRVLPGGELFF. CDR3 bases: TGTGCCAGCATACGGGTCCTACCCGGCGGGGAGCTGTTTTTT.

The CDR3 DNA sequence: TGTGCCAGTAGTAGCCTACGGGGGGCTGGAAACACCATATATTTT. It yields the protein CASSSLRGAGNTIYF. The chain carries TRBV19 and TRBJ1-3; possible D gene TRBD1, 5 bases. V dropped 4 bases and J dropped 2 bases, with 12 bases sitting between them. The germline V gene encodes CDR1 LNHDA and CDR2 SQIVND (reference sequence). This CDR3 spans 15 amino acids.

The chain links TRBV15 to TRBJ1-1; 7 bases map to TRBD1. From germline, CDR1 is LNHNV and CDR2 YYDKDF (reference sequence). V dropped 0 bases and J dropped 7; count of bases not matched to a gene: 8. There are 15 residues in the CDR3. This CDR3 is CATSREGLQGYEAFF. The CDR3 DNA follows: TGTGCCACCAGCAGAGAAGGTCTACAGGGGTATGAAGCTTTCTTT.

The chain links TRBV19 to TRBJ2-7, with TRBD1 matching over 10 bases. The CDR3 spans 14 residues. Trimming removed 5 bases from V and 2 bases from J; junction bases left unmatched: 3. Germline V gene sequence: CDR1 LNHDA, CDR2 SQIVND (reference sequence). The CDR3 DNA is TGTGCCAGTAGTCCCGGGACAGGGGCCTACGAGCAGTACTTC. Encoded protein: CASSPGTGAYEQYF.

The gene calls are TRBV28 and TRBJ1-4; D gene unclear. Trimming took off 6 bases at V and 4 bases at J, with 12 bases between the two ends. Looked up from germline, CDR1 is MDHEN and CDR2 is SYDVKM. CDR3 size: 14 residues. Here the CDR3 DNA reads TGTGCCAGCAGCCGAACATCGGGTAATGAAAAACTGTTTTTT. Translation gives CASSRTSGNEKLFF.